Shown below are 25 T cell receptor beta chains from a single sample sequenced in a study of graft-versus-host responses after intestinal transplantation. These receptors' targets are unknown. Produced via immunoSEQ multiplex PCR; TCRdb's table is partial and in-frame only. The repertoire holds some 110,000 clones, around nine tenths seen once, with roughly 0.23% in the top ten. The specimen was unstimulated CD4+ T cells sorted from spleen or lymph node cells, collected before transplant. The receptors stem from a human donor who was the organ donor for an intestinal transplant.

The chain carries TRBV27 and TRBJ1-2; no reliable D call. The CDR3 loop spans 13 amino acids. Trimming stripped 2 bases from V and 2 bases from J, with 6 bases between. Per germline, CDR1 MNHEY and CDR2 SMNVEV (reference sequence). The CDR3 here is CASSLRENYGYTF. CDR3 DNA: TGTGCCAGCAGTTTAAGGGAAAACTATGGCTACACCTTC.

The rearrangement links TRBV2 to TRBJ2-7; 8 nucleotides align to TRBD2. V was clipped by 4 bases and J by 5 bases; unmatched bases: 10. The CDR3 runs to 15 residues. Germline values: CDR1 SNHLY, CDR2 FYNNEI. Here the CDR3 reads CASSVIPSGSHEQYF. The DNA of the CDR3 is TGTGCCAGCAGTGTAATTCCTAGCGGGTCCCACGAGCAGTACTTC.

The V and J genes are TRBV7-2 and TRBJ1-4; D may be TRBD1 (6 bases). CDR1 is SGHTA, CDR2 FQGNSA, per germline. V dropped 5 bases and J dropped 5 bases, with 12 bases sitting between them. The CDR3 length is 14 residues. CDR3 coding DNA: TGTGCCAGCAGCGAGTACACAGGGAATGAAAAACTGTTTTTT. This encodes CASSEYTGNEKLFF.

The genes are TRBV5-1 and TRBJ2-7; D is possibly TRBD1 (6 bases). The CDR3 totals 14 residues. Per germline, CDR1 SGHRS and CDR2 YFSETQ. Between the trimmed V and J ends, which lost 0 bases and 6 bases, there was a span of 13 bases. The CDR3 protein is CASSLDRELAEQYF. The CDR3 nucleotides are TGCGCCAGCAGCTTGGACAGGGAGCTCGCCGAGCAGTACTTC.

The rearrangement joins TRBV5-1 to TRBJ2-2; D is unresolved. V gave up 1 base and J gave up 7 bases, with 8 bases separating them. Per the germline V gene, CDR1 is SGHRS and CDR2 is YFSETQ. This CDR3 is 13 amino acids long. CDR3 nucleotides: TGCGCCAGCAGCTTGTGGAGTAGCGGGGAGCTGTTTTTT. Amino acid sequence: CASSLWSSGELFF.

This clone has just a few counts. J is TRBJ2-7 and V is TRBV19; possible D gene TRBD2, 6 bases. Germline V gene data show CDR1 as LNHDA and CDR2 as SQIVND (reference sequence). V was trimmed by 4 bases and J by 3 bases, leaving 7 bases between them. The CDR3 loop spans 12 amino acids. CDR3 amino acids: CASSSGIYEQYF. In nucleotides, the CDR3 is TGTGCCAGTAGTAGCGGGATCTACGAGCAGTACTTC. Full variable domain (outside the CDR3, taken from reference TRBV19 and TRBJ2-7): DGGITQSPKYLFRKEGQNVTLSCEQNLNHDAMYWYRQDPGQGLRLIYYSQIVNDFQKGDIAEGYSVSREKKESFPLTVTSAQKNPTAFYLCASSSGIYEQYFGPGTRLTVT.

The chain carries TRBV28 and TRBJ2-5; 8 bases are shared with TRBD2. CDR3 length: 14 amino acids. Germline CDR1 reads MDHEN; CDR2 reads SYDVKM. V lost 7 bases to trimming and J lost 1 base; unmatched junction nucleotides: 5. CDR3 coding DNA: TGTGCCAGCACTGTTAGCGGGGCCCAAGAGACCCAGTACTTC. Encoded protein: CASTVSGAQETQYF.

The chain has TRBV19 and TRBJ1-5; D gene ambiguous. Germline V lookup: CDR1 LNHDA, CDR2 SQIVND (reference sequence). This CDR3 has 12 amino acids. Trimming cost V 5 bases and J 3 bases, with 5 bases left between them. The CDR3 spells CASSPNNQPQHF. The CDR3 DNA follows: TGTGCCAGTAGTCCAAACAATCAGCCCCAGCATTTT.

The CDR3 DNA follows: TGTGCCTGGAGCGTCCTAGCGGGAAGGGAGACCCAGTACTTC. As protein: CAWSVLAGRETQYF. The V gene is TRBV30, the J gene TRBJ2-5; TRBD2 matches 9 bases. The length of the CDR3 is 14 residues. V shed 3 bases, J shed 5 bases, and the junction held 7 bases outside the gene matches. The germline gives CDR1 GTSNPN, CDR2 SVGIG (reference sequence).

The chain carries TRBV4-1 and TRBJ2-2; 7 bases are shared with TRBD2. J gave up 5 bases and V 0 bases, and 9 bases lay outside the gene matches. Germline CDR1 is MGHRA and CDR2 is YSYEKL. This CDR3 is 17 amino acids long. The DNA of the CDR3 is TGCGCCAGCAGCCAAGAGGCCAACCCGGGGGGAACCGGGGAGCTGTTTTTT. Its translation is CASSQEANPGGTGELFF.

V usage is TRBV6-1 and J usage is TRBJ1-5, with D possibly being TRBD1 (5 bases). V was pared by 0 bases and J by 6 bases, with 15 bases between. Germline V gene lookup returns CDR1 MNHNS and CDR2 SASEGT. This CDR3 contains 16 residues. CDR3 nucleotide sequence: TGTGCCAGCAGTGAAGCGATGGGGGTAAGGGGTCAGCCCCAGCATTTT. This sequence encodes CASSEAMGVRGQPQHF.

This clone appeared a single time. The genes are TRBV7-9 and TRBJ1-1; 12 bases align to TRBD1. Trimming cost V 4 bases and J 5 bases; bases outside gene matches: 8. The CDR3 runs 16 residues. Germline CDR1 SEHNR, CDR2 FQNEAQ (reference sequence). CDR3 sequence (DNA): TGTGCCAGCAGCTCTACCGGGACAGGGGGCAGAACTGAAGCTTTCTTT. This sequence encodes CASSSTGTGGRTEAFF. Filled out from reference TRBV7-9 and TRBJ1-1, the complete variable domain reads DTGVSQNPRHKITKRGQNVTFRCDPISEHNRLYWYRQTLGQGPEFLTYFQNEAQLEKSRLLSDRFSAERPKGSFSTLEIQRTEQGDSAMYLCASSSTGTGGRTEAFFGQGTRLTVV.

The chain has TRBV14 and TRBJ2-1; the D call may be TRBD1 or TRBD2 (5 bases each). Germline-derived CDR1 and CDR2 are SGHDN and FVKESK. The CDR3 is made up of 16 amino acids. The germline V and J ends were trimmed by 4 bases and 3 bases, with 16 bases remaining between them. The CDR3 bases are TGTGCCAGCAGCCCAGGGAGTGGGCTAGGCTACAATGAGCAGTTCTTC. It encodes CASSPGSGLGYNEQFF.

V and J are TRBV19 and TRBJ2-2, with D unresolved. This CDR3 has 12 residues. V lost 3 bases to trimming and J lost 7 bases, with 6 bases between them. From germline, CDR1 is LNHDA and CDR2 SQIVND (reference sequence). CDR3 residues: CASSMTIGELFF. CDR3 DNA: TGTGCCAGTAGTATGACCATCGGGGAGCTGTTTTTT. The full variable domain, completed using reference TRBV19 and TRBJ2-2, is DGGITQSPKYLFRKEGQNVTLSCEQNLNHDAMYWYRQDPGQGLRLIYYSQIVNDFQKGDIAEGYSVSREKKESFPLTVTSAQKNPTAFYLCASSMTIGELFFGEGSRLTVL.

The chain links TRBV28 to TRBJ2-5; D is possibly TRBD2 (6 bases). The DNA end is more similar to TRBJ2-7, so the J call may be wrong. This CDR3 spans 13 amino acids. Looked up from germline, CDR1 is MDHEN and CDR2 is SYDVKM. CDR3 residues: CASRLPRGNEQYF. In DNA, the CDR3 is TGTGCCAGCAGACTTCCTCGGGGGAACGAGCAGTACTTC.

The chain employs TRBV7-2 and TRBJ2-7; possibly TRBD1 for D (6 bases). V gave up 1 base and J gave up 2 bases, with 12 bases separating them. In germline, CDR1 is SGHTA, CDR2 FQGNSA. The CDR3 spans 15 residues. CDR3 bases: TGTGCCAGCAGCTTAGTTGGGACACCACCCTACGAGCAGTACTTC. Translation: CASSLVGTPPYEQYF.

V and J are TRBV6-1 and TRBJ1-5, with no clear D. The CDR3 is made up of 13 amino acids. Germline CDR1 is MNHNS and CDR2 is SASEGT. The germline V and J ends were trimmed by 7 bases and 0 bases, with 7 bases remaining between them. The DNA for the CDR3 is TGTGCCAGCAAGTCGGGTAGCAATCAGCCCCAGCATTTT. Translating it yields CASKSGSNQPQHF.

The chain has TRBV21-1 and TRBJ2-5; the table assigns TRBD2, which was not confirmed against the DNA. TRBV21-1 constitutes a pseudogene. This CDR3 region has 16 residues. CDR3 sequence: CASSKDNSGRGETQYF. The CDR3 nucleotides are TGTGCCAGCAGCAAAGATAATAGCGGGAGGGGAGAGACCCAGTACTTC.

The V and J genes are TRBV7-8 and TRBJ2-7, with 13 bases lining up with TRBD2. The CDR3 extends over 15 amino acids. Trimming cost V 4 bases and J 5 bases; bases outside gene matches: 5. From germline, CDR1 is SGHVS and CDR2 FQNEAQ. CDR3 coding DNA: TGTGCCAGCAGCTATCGGACTAGCGGGAGCCACGAGCAGTACTTC. Translating it yields CASSYRTSGSHEQYF.

The V and J genes are TRBV28 and TRBJ2-7, with 10 bases fitting TRBD1. This CDR3 has 15 amino acids. CDR1 MDHEN and CDR2 SYDVKM come from the germline V gene. Trimming cost V 6 bases and J 2 bases; bases outside gene matches: 7. The CDR3 loop reads CASSPSGQGPYEQYF. The CDR3 coding sequence is TGTGCCAGCAGCCCCTCGGGACAGGGGCCCTACGAGCAGTACTTC.

The chain employs TRBV30 and TRBJ1-2; D not certain. Germline V gives CDR1 GTSNPN, CDR2 SVGIG (reference sequence). The CDR3 consists of 13 residues. V was clipped by 4 bases and J by 8 bases, with 17 bases between them. CDR3 residues: CAWTKGEGWGYTF. CDR3 in DNA: TGTGCCTGGACCAAGGGAGAGGGATGGGGCTACACCTTC.

This clone was observed a single time. The chain has TRBV7-9 and TRBJ2-2; unclear D gene. CDR3 length: 13 amino acids. From germline, CDR1 is SEHNR and CDR2 FQNEAQ (reference sequence). V gave up 2 bases and J gave up 4 bases, with 5 bases separating them. CDR3 residues: CASSLQATGELFF. The CDR3 nucleotides are TGTGCCAGCAGCTTACAGGCCACCGGGGAGCTGTTTTTT.

This clone has just one count. The J gene is TRBJ1-2, the V gene TRBV2; D remains ambiguous. CDR3 length equals 11 residues. CDR1 SNHLY and CDR2 FYNNEI come from the germline V gene. V was trimmed by 11 bases and J by 7 bases, leaving 14 bases between them. The CDR3, as DNA: TGTGCCGGAGGCCCTCCATCTGGCTACACCTTC. It yields the protein CAGGPPSGYTF.

The V and J genes are TRBV28 and TRBJ1-4; a weak D match, TRBD1 (6 bases). The V gene lost 6 bases and the J gene lost 7 bases, with 15 bases spanning the gap. Germline values: CDR1 MDHEN, CDR2 SYDVKM. The CDR3 extends over 14 amino acids. This CDR3 is CASSRTGWGEKLFF. The CDR3 bases are TGTGCCAGCAGCAGAACAGGGTGGGGTGAAAAACTGTTTTTT.

J is TRBJ1-5 and V is TRBV10-3, with 9 bases matching TRBD1. This CDR3 is built from 17 residues. Germline trimming cut 4 bases from V and 2 bases from J; bases unmatched to any gene: 9. Per the germline V gene, CDR1 is ENHRY and CDR2 is SYGVKD. The CDR3: CAISGEQGAVGNQPQHF. CDR3 bases: TGTGCCATCAGTGGAGAACAGGGGGCGGTAGGCAATCAGCCCCAGCATTTT.